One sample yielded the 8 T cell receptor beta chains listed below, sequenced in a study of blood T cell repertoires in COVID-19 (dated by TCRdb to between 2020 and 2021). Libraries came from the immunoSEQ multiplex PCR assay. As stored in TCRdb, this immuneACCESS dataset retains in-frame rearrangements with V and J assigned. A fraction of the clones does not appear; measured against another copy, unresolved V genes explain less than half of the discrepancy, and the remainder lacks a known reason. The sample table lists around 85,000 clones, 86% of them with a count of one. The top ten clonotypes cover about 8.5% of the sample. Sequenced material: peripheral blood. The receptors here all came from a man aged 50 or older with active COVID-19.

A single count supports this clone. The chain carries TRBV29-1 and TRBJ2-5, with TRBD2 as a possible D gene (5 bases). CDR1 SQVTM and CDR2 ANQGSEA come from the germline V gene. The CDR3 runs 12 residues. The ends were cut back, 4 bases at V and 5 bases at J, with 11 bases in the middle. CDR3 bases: TGCAGCGTTGGACCCCCGGGGGAGACCCAGTACTTC. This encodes CSVGPPGETQYF.

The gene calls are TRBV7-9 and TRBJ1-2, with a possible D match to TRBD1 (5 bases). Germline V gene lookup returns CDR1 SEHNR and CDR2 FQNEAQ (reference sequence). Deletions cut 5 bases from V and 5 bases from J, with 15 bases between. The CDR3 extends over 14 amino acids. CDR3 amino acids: CASSPPAGDYGYTF. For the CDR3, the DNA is TGTGCCAGCAGCCCCCCCGCGGGGGATTATGGCTACACCTTC. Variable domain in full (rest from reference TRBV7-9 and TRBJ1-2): DTGVSQNPRHKITKRGQNVTFRCDPISEHNRLYWYRQTLGQGPEFLTYFQNEAQLEKSRLLSDRFSAERPKGSFSTLEIQRTEQGDSAMYLCASSPPAGDYGYTFGSGTRLTVV.

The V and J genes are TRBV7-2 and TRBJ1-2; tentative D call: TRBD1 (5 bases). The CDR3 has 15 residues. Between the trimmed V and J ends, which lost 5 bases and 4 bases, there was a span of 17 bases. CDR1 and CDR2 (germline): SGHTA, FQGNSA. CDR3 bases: TGTGCCAGCAGCCCTCAGGGTGGGGCTCTCTATGGCTACACCTTC. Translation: CASSPQGGALYGYTF.

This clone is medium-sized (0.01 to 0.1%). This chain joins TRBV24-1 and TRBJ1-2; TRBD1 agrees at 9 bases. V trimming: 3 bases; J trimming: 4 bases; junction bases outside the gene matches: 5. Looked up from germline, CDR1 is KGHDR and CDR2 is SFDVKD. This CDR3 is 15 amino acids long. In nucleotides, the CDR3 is TGTGCCACCAGTGATCCGGGACAGGGCGGCTATGGCTACACCTTC. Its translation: CATSDPGQGGYGYTF.

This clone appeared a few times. The CDR3 DNA sequence: TGTGCCAGCTCCGCCGGGACAGGGGGCGACGAGCAGTACTTC. This gives the protein CASSAGTGGDEQYF. The chain couples TRBV18 to TRBJ2-7; 12 positions match TRBD1. The CDR3 has 14 residues. V was pared by 6 bases and J by 5 bases, with 5 bases of the junction left unmatched. CDR1 and CDR2 from the germline V gene are KGHSH and LQKENI.

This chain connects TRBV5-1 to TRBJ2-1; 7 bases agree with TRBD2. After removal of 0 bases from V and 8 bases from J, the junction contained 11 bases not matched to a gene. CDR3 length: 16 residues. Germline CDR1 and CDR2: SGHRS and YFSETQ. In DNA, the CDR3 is TGCGCCAGCAGCTTGGCATTGGGCAGGGAGGGCCATGAGCAGTTCTTC. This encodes CASSLALGREGHEQFF.

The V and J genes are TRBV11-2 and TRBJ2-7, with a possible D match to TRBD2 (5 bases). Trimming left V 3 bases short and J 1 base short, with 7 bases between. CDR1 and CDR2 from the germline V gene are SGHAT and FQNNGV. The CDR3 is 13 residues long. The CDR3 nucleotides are TGTGCCAGCAGCTTCCAGCGGTCCTACGAGCAGTACTTC. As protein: CASSFQRSYEQYF.

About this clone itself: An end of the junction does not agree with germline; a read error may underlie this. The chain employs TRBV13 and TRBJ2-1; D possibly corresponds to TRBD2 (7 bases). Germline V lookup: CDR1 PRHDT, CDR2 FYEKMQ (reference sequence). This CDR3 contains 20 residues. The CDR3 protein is CASSLGGAVHVMSSYNEQFF. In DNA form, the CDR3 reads TGTGCCAGCAGCCTAGGGGGGGCGGTTCATGTTATGAGCTCCTACAATGAGCAGTTCTTC.